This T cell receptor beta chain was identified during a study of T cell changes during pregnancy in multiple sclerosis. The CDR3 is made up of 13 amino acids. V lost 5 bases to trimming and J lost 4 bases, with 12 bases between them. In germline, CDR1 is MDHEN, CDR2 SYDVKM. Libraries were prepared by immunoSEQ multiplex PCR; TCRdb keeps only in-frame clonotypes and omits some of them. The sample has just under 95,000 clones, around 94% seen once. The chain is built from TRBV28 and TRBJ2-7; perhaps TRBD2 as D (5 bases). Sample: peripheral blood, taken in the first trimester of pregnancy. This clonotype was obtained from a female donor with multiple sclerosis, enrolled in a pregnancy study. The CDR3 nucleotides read TGTGCCAGCAGTATCGGAGGTCGATACGAGCAGTACTTC. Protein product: CASSIGGRYEQYF.